Below, 13 T cell receptor beta chains from the same sample are listed, as sequenced in a study of long-term antiretroviral therapy in people with HIV. Survey-level immunoSEQ v3.0 assays were run. Repertoires were generated with immunoSEQ multiplex PCR, while TCRdb's copy carries only in-frame clones and drops some. Here the sample spans nearly 20,000 clones, around three quarters being singletons. The starting material was unsorted PBMCs, obtained 0.2 years after starting antiretroviral therapy. These receptors all come from a woman in her forties with HIV.

This clone appeared a single time. The V gene is TRBV30, the J gene TRBJ1-3; D gene unclear. The V end was cut by 1 base, the J end by 3 bases, with 10 bases between. The CDR3 extends over 14 amino acids. Germline CDR1 reads GTSNPN; CDR2 reads SVGIG (reference sequence). CDR3: CAWSGTEYGNTIYF. The DNA of the CDR3 is TGTGCCTGGAGTGGAACAGAATATGGAAACACCATATATTTT.

The chain combines TRBV5-6 with TRBJ1-5, with D unresolved. Germline V lookup: CDR1 SGHDT, CDR2 YYEEEE. The ends were cut back, 3 bases at V and 5 bases at J, with 9 bases in the middle. This CDR3 is 13 amino acids long. The DNA of the CDR3 is TGTGCCAGCAGCTCTGAGGCAGATCAGCCCCAGCATTTT. Encoded protein: CASSSEADQPQHF.

The DNA of the CDR3 is TGTGCCAGCAGTGAATATAGTATCAGGGGGGATCAGCCCCAGCATTTT. Its protein product is CASSEYSIRGDQPQHF. This chain links TRBV6-1 with TRBJ1-5, with TRBD1 matching 7 bases. CDR3 length equals 16 residues. Germline CDR1 and CDR2: MNHNS and SASEGT. The V and J ends lost 2 bases and 5 bases, in that order; junction bases with no gene match: 9.

The chain couples TRBV19 to TRBJ2-7, with D possibly called TRBD1 or TRBD2 (5 bases each). CDR3 length: 16 residues. Trimming took off 3 bases at V and 6 bases at J, with 21 bases between the two ends. Germline CDR1 LNHDA, CDR2 SQIVND (reference sequence). The CDR3 sequence: CASSIILGIGTGEQYF. CDR3 nucleotides: TGTGCCAGTAGTATTATTCTGGGTATTGGGACCGGCGAGCAGTACTTC.

The chain has TRBV5-6 and TRBJ2-7; the D is unclear. Germline V gene sequence: CDR1 SGHDT, CDR2 YYEEEE. Trimming cost V 1 base and J 3 bases, with 11 bases left between them. The CDR3 runs to 14 residues. DNA of the CDR3: TGTGCCAGCAGCTTGAGGGCAGTCAGCTACGAGCAGTACTTC. Amino acids: CASSLRAVSYEQYF. Variable domain in full (rest from reference TRBV5-6 and TRBJ2-7): DAGVTQSPTHLIKTRGQQVTLRCSPKSGHDTVSWYQQALGQGPQFIFQYYEEEERQRGNFPDRFSGHQFPNYSSELNVNALLLGDSALYLCASSLRAVSYEQYFGPGTRLTVT.

This clone occurred a few times. The CDR3 here is CASSWDGRYGYTF. Here the CDR3 DNA reads TGTGCCAGCAGCTGGGACGGACGCTATGGCTACACCTTC. The rearrangement uses TRBV5-6 and TRBJ1-2; possibly TRBD1 for D (5 bases). Germline-derived CDR1 and CDR2 are SGHDT and YYEEEE. V was pared by 3 bases and J by 4 bases, with 10 bases between. The CDR3 spans 13 residues. The full variable domain, with the rest looked up from reference TRBV5-6 and TRBJ1-2, is DAGVTQSPTHLIKTRGQQVTLRCSPKSGHDTVSWYQQALGQGPQFIFQYYEEEERQRGNFPDRFSGHQFPNYSSELNVNALLLGDSALYLCASSWDGRYGYTFGSGTRLTVV.

The table lists this clone with a count of one. For the CDR3, the DNA is TGTGCCAGCAGCTTGTTTTTCGAGGTTGGACACGAGGAAAACACCATATATTTT. Its translation is CASSLFFEVGHEENTIYF. J is TRBJ1-3 and V is TRBV11-2, with D maybe TRBD1 (5 bases). Trimming took off 3 bases at V and 6 bases at J, with 24 bases between the two ends. Looked up from germline, CDR1 is SGHAT and CDR2 is FQNNGV. The CDR3 totals 18 residues.

This clone was found a few times. The chain couples TRBV11-2 to TRBJ1-1; D remains unclear. Trimming removed 3 bases at V and 1 base at J, with 6 bases between. The CDR3 runs 13 residues. Germline V gives CDR1 SGHAT, CDR2 FQNNGV. The CDR3, as DNA: TGTGCCAGCAGCTTGTGGGAGAACACTGAAGCTTTCTTT. Its protein product is CASSLWENTEAFF.

The chain combines TRBV19 with TRBJ1-1; D gene uncertain. The germline V gene has CDR1 LNHDA and CDR2 SQIVND (reference sequence). Trimming left V 3 bases short and J 4 bases short, with 12 bases between. The CDR3 is 14 amino acids. The CDR3 protein is CASSIGRTLTEAFF. For the CDR3, the DNA is TGTGCCAGTAGTATCGGGAGAACTCTCACTGAAGCTTTCTTT.

The chain combines TRBV7-9 with TRBJ2-1; D not resolved. Germline CDR1 and CDR2: SEHNR and FQNEAQ (reference sequence). V was shortened by 0 bases and J by 6 bases, with 12 bases between the two germline ends. CDR3 size: 15 residues. The CDR3 DNA is TGTGCCAGCAGCTTAGCAGGTAGGGTAACCAATGAGCAGTTCTTC. It codes for CASSLAGRVTNEQFF. The full variable domain, rest sourced from reference TRBV7-9 and TRBJ2-1, is DTGVSQNPRHKITKRGQNVTFRCDPISEHNRLYWYRQTLGQGPEFLTYFQNEAQLEKSRLLSDRFSAERPKGSFSTLEIQRTEQGDSAMYLCASSLAGRVTNEQFFGPGTRLTVL.

The chain uses TRBV4-1 and TRBJ2-3; D gene ambiguous. CDR1 MGHRA and CDR2 YSYEKL come from the germline V gene. The CDR3 loop spans 14 amino acids. Trimming left V 8 bases short and J 4 bases short, with 16 bases between. The CDR3 region has the DNA TGCGCCAGCCTTGATACGGGTCGGGCAGATACGCAGTATTTT. It codes for CASLDTGRADTQYF.

The chain joins TRBV4-1 to TRBJ2-7, with 9 bases fitting TRBD1. The junction had 8 bases not matched to a gene; V was cut back by 3 bases and J by 2 bases. This CDR3 has 16 amino acids. Germline-derived CDR1 and CDR2 are MGHRA and YSYEKL. The CDR3 here is CASSQVGTGLPYEQYF. The CDR3 coding sequence is TGCGCCAGCAGCCAGGTCGGGACAGGGCTCCCCTACGAGCAGTACTTC.

The rearrangement uses TRBV5-1 and TRBJ2-5; D remains ambiguous. Germline CDR1 is SGHRS and CDR2 is YFSETQ. The CDR3 totals 13 residues. Trimming removed 3 bases from V and 5 bases from J, with 11 bases in between. The CDR3 DNA is TGCGCCAGCAGCTCCCTGAGCACCGAGACCCAGTACTTC. Its protein product is CASSSLSTETQYF.